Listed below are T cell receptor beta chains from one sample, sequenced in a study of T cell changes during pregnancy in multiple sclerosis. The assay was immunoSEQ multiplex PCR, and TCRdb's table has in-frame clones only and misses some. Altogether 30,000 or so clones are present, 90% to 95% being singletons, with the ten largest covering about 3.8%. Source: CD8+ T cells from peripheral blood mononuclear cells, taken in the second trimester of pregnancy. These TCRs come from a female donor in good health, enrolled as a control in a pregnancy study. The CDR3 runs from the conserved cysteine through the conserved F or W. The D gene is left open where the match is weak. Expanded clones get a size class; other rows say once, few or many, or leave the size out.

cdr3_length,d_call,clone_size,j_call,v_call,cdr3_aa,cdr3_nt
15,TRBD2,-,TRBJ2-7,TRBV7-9,CASATVSGGEYEQYF,TGTGCCAGCGCCACTGTTAGCGGGGGGGAGTACGAGCAGTACTTC
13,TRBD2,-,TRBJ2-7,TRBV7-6,CATGRGDSYEQYF,TGTGCAACCGGTCGGGGGGACTCCTACGAGCAGTACTTC
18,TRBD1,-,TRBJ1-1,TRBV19,CASSIGVIGTGRRTEAFF,TGTGCCAGTAGTATAGGAGTCATTGGGACAGGGAGGCGGACTGAAGCTTTCTTT
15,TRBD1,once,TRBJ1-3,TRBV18,CASSPTGGSGNTIYF,TGTGCCAGCTCACCAACAGGGGGATCTGGAAACACCATATATTTT
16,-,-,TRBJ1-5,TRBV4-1,CASSQDLRGAGQPQHF,TGCGCCAGCAGCCAAGACCTACGGGGGGCAGGACAGCCCCAGCATTTT
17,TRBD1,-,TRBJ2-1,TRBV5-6,CASSPWTGGASPNEQFF,TGTGCCAGCAGCCCGTGGACAGGGGGCGCTTCCCCCAATGAGCAGTTCTTC
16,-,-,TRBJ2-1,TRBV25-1,CASDLGGSGPNNEQFF,TGTGCCAGCGATCTAGGGGGTAGCGGGCCCAACAATGAGCAGTTCTTC
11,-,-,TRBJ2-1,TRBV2,CASSKGGEQFF,TGTGCCAGCAGTAAGGGCGGGGAGCAGTTCTTC
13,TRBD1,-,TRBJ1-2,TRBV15,CATSRQGEVGYTF,TGTGCCACCAGCAGACAGGGGGAGGTTGGCTACACCTTC
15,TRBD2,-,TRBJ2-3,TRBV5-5,CASSLLAVRGDTQYF,TGTGCCAGCAGCCTACTAGCGGTCAGAGGGGATACGCAGTATTTT
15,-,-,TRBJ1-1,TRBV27,CASSLLAQPNTEAFF,TGTGCCAGCAGTTTATTGGCACAGCCGAACACTGAAGCTTTCTTT
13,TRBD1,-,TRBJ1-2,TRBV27,CASGTGGSYGYTF,TGTGCCAGCGGGACAGGGGGGAGCTATGGCTACACCTTC
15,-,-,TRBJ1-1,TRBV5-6,CASSETVDFAAEAFF,TGTGCCAGCAGCGAGACAGTTGATTTCGCAGCTGAAGCTTTCTTT
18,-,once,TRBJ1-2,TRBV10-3,CAISESGRGQGDLYGYTF,TGTGCCATCAGTGAGTCGGGGCGTGGGCAGGGTGATCTCTATGGCTACACCTTC
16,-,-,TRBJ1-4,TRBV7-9,CASRPPIGITNEKLFF,TGTGCCAGCAGGCCACCAATCGGGATAACTAATGAAAAACTGTTTTTT
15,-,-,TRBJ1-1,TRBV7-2,CASSLGGGGLTEAFF,TGTGCCAGCAGCTTAGGGGGGGGAGGGCTCACTGAAGCTTTCTTT
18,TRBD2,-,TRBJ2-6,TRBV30,CAWSVASGSHSGANVLTF,TGTGCCTGGAGTGTAGCTAGCGGGTCACACTCTGGGGCCAACGTCCTGACTTTC
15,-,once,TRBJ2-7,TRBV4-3,CASSPRVGRDYEQYF,TGCGCCAGCAGCCCCAGGGTTGGCAGGGACTACGAGCAGTACTTC
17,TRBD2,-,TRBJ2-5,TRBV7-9,CASSFVAGGTDQETQYF,TGTGCCAGCAGCTTTGTAGCGGGGGGAACCGACCAAGAGACCCAGTACTTC
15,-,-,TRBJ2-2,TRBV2,CASSEDRIGPGELFF,TGTGCCAGCAGTGAGGACAGAATAGGACCCGGGGAGCTGTTTTTT
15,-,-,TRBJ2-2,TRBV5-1,CASSLRRVIAGELFF,TGCGCCAGCAGCTTGCGCAGGGTGATAGCCGGGGAGCTGTTTTTT
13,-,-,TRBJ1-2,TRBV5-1,CASSLGTGYGYTF,TGCGCCAGCAGCTTGGGGACGGGGTATGGCTACACCTTC
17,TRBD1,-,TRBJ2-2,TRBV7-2,CASSLYFGQGSTGELFF,TGTGCCAGCAGCTTATACTTTGGACAGGGAAGCACCGGGGAGCTGTTTTTT
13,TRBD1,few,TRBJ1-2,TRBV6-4,CASSTQGTYGYTF,TGTGCCAGCAGCACACAGGGGACCTATGGCTACACCTTC
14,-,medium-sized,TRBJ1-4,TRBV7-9,CASSLLKGNEKLFF,TGTGCCAGCAGCTTACTGAAGGGGAATGAAAAACTGTTTTTT
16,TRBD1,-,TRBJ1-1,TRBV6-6,CASSYRTGDLNTEAFF,TGTGCCAGCAGCTACCGGACAGGTGACCTGAACACTGAAGCTTTCTTT
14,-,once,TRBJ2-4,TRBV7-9,CASSLTATKNIQYF,TGTGCCAGCAGCTTAACAGCTACCAAAAACATTCAGTACTTC
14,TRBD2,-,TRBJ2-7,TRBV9,CASSVEQRGYEQYF,TGTGCCAGCAGCGTGGAGCAGCGGGGCTACGAGCAGTACTTC
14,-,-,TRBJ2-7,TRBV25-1,CASSEPGGSGEQYF,TGTGCCAGCAGTGAACCCGGGGGTTCGGGCGAGCAGTACTTC
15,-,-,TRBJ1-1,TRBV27,CASSSRGNLNTEAFF,TGTGCCAGCAGTTCGCGGGGCAACCTGAACACTGAAGCTTTCTTT
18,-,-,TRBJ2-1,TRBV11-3,CASSFDWEVASSYNEQFF,TGTGCCAGCAGCTTCGATTGGGAGGTAGCGAGCTCCTACAATGAGCAGTTCTTC
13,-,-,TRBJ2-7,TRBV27,CASSPAGPYEQYF,TGTGCCAGCAGTCCGGCGGGCCCCTACGAGCAGTACTTC
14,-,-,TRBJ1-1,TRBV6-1,CASWGGSMNTEAFF,TGTGCCAGCTGGGGGGGGTCCATGAACACTGAAGCTTTCTTT
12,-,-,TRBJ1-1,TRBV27,CASSSGGIKAFF,TGTGCCAGCAGTTCCGGGGGAATTAAAGCTTTCTTT
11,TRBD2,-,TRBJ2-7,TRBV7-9,CASSRGGEQYF,TGTGCCAGCAGCCGCGGGGGGGAGCAGTACTTC
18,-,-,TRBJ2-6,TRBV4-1,CASSQGRAPEAGANVLTF,TGCGCCAGCAGCCAGGGCAGGGCCCCTGAGGCTGGGGCCAACGTCCTGACTTTC
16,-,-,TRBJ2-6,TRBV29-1,CSVGYRDPSGANVLTF,TGCAGCGTTGGGTACAGGGACCCTTCTGGGGCCAACGTCCTGACTTTC
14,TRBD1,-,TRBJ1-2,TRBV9,CASSAGQDPYGYTF,TGTGCCAGCAGCGCGGGACAGGATCCTTATGGCTACACCTTC